Following are 26 T cell receptor beta chains from one sample sequenced in a study of T cell repertoires in cytomegalovirus infection. Their recognized antigens are unknown. One entry per CDR3 protein, called by TCRdb with MiXCR from the reads. This sample has around 710,000 distinct CDR3 sequences, with 25% to 30% found just once. The sequences come from cultured CD8+ T cells from PBMCs, collected from culture after CMV antigen stimulation. Receptors originate from a human donor in good health (CMV status not recorded). Some clones in this sample may be carry-over from other donors' samples.

This chain joins TRBV12-3 or TRBV12-4 and TRBJ2-7; D might be TRBD1 (6 bases). CDR3 length: 14 amino acids. With 3 bases removed from V and 0 bases from J, the gap between germline ends came to 9 bases. CDR3 region: CASSFQGPSYEQYF. The DNA of the CDR3 is TGTGCCAGCAGTTTTCAGGGGCCCTCCTACGAGCAGTACTTC.

V gene TRBV7-9 combines with J gene TRBJ2-2; perhaps TRBD1 as D (6 bases). The CDR3 runs 14 residues. Trimming left V 4 bases short and J 8 bases short, with 14 bases between. Germline CDR1 SEHNR, CDR2 FQNEAQ (reference sequence). The CDR3 region is CASSSVGGVGELFF. CDR3 nucleotides: TGTGCCAGCAGCTCTGTTGGGGGCGTGGGGGAGCTGTTTTTT.

The rearrangement links TRBV2 to TRBJ2-5, with D perhaps assigned TRBD1 or TRBD2 (5 bases each). The V gene's germline CDR1 is SNHLY and CDR2 FYNNEI. The CDR3 consists of 15 residues. Trimming removed 2 bases from V and 2 bases from J, with 12 bases in between. For the CDR3, the DNA is TGTGCCAGCAGTGAAACCACGGGGCATCAAGAGACCCAGTACTTC. It is translated as CASSETTGHQETQYF. The variable domain in full, with the rest retrieved from reference TRBV2 and TRBJ2-5, is EPEVTQTPSHQVTQMGQEVILRCVPISNHLYFYWYRQILGQKVEFLVSFYNNEISEKSEIFDDQFSVERPDGSNFTLKIRSTKLEDSAMYFCASSETTGHQETQYFGPGTRLLVL.

The chain carries TRBV7-3 and TRBJ2-1; D possibly matches TRBD1 or TRBD2 (5 bases each). Trimming pared 5 bases from V and 1 base from J, leaving 24 bases between. The V gene's germline CDR1 is SGHTA and CDR2 FQGTGA. CDR3 length: 19 amino acids. CDR3 nucleotide sequence: TGTGCCAGCAGCCTAAGGATATCGACGGGGCCGCAATCCTACAATGAGCAGTTCTTC. This codes for CASSLRISTGPQSYNEQFF.

This clonotype has only a few counts. The chain recombines TRBV14 with TRBJ2-7; D is undetermined. The CDR3 spans 14 residues. Germline V lookup: CDR1 SGHDN, CDR2 FVKESK. V was trimmed by 5 bases and J by 4 bases, leaving 15 bases between them. CDR3: CASSKRSRVYEQYF. For the CDR3, the DNA is TGTGCCAGCAGCAAGAGGTCAAGGGTTTACGAGCAGTACTTC.

The chain recombines TRBV27 with TRBJ2-7; D gene ambiguous. This CDR3 contains 14 residues. With 0 bases removed from V and 2 bases from J, the gap between germline ends came to 8 bases. Germline CDR1 MNHEY, CDR2 SMNVEV (reference sequence). The CDR3 loop is CASSLSIGTYEQYF. The DNA of the CDR3 is TGTGCCAGCAGTTTATCGATAGGGACCTACGAGCAGTACTTC.

This clonotype was observed a handful of times. This rearrangement joins TRBV29-1 to TRBJ2-5; possible D gene TRBD2, 5 bases. Trimming cost V 1 base and J 0 bases, with 15 bases left between them. From germline, CDR1 is SQVTM and CDR2 ANQGSEA. This CDR3 has 16 amino acids. CDR3 bases: TGCAGCGTTGAAGGAGGGTCACCCTCGTACCAAGAGACCCAGTACTTC. It encodes CSVEGGSPSYQETQYF.

V gene TRBV4-1 combines with J gene TRBJ1-1; weak D call: TRBD1 (6 bases). The CDR3 contains 16 residues. Trimming left V 0 bases short and J 7 bases short, with 18 bases between. CDR1 and CDR2 (germline): MGHRA, YSYEKL. This CDR3 is CASSQDEGGLMGEAFF. As DNA, the CDR3 is TGCGCCAGCAGCCAAGATGAGGGGGGGTTGATGGGTGAAGCTTTCTTT.

This clonotype appeared a few times. The V gene is TRBV7-9, the J gene TRBJ1-4, with D possibly matching TRBD1 (5 bases). The CDR3 totals 14 residues. The germline V gene encodes CDR1 SEHNR and CDR2 FQNEAQ (reference sequence). V shed 5 bases and J shed 5 bases, with 12 bases lying between them. The CDR3 region is CASSAEEGNEKLFF. The DNA of the CDR3 is TGTGCCAGCAGCGCCGAAGAGGGGAATGAAAAACTGTTTTTT.

The table lists this clonotype with a count of one. V usage is TRBV9 and J usage is TRBJ2-2, with TRBD2 matching 9 bases. The CDR3 is made up of 18 amino acids. Germline-derived CDR1 and CDR2 are SGDLS and YYNGEE. The trim removed 4 bases at V and 0 bases at J, leaving 10 bases unmatched. CDR3: CASSPWSRGGANTGELFF. The CDR3 coding sequence is TGTGCCAGCAGCCCTTGGTCGCGGGGGGGCGCGAACACCGGGGAGCTGTTTTTT.

This clonotype was seen a few times. The chain combines TRBV6-5 with TRBJ1-6; 9 bases fit TRBD1. From germline, CDR1 is MNHEY and CDR2 SVGAGI. V lost 2 bases and J lost 11; bases outside the gene matches: 10. The CDR3 sequence is 16 residues long. CDR3 coding DNA: TGTGCCAGCAGTTACGGGGCCCCGGGACAGGGTACACCCCTCCACTTT. This encodes CASSYGAPGQGTPLHF.

CDR3 in DNA: TGTGCCAGCAGTGAAACGGTAGGGACAGCCTACGAGCAGTACTTC. It encodes CASSETVGTAYEQYF. This chain links TRBV6-1 with TRBJ2-7; 7 positions match TRBD1. Germline CDR1 MNHNS, CDR2 SASEGT. J was trimmed by 2 bases and V by 2 bases; bases with no gene match: 6. The CDR3 runs to 15 residues.

In DNA form, the CDR3 reads TGTGCCAGCGCATTATGGAGGGGGAATAGCAATCAGCCCCAGCATTTT. Its translation: CASALWRGNSNQPQHF. The chain couples TRBV2 to TRBJ1-5; maybe TRBD1 (6 bases). Trimming stripped 8 bases from V and 0 bases from J, with 17 bases between. Germline V CDR1 and CDR2: SNHLY, FYNNEI. The CDR3 contains 16 residues.

The chain has TRBV27 and TRBJ1-1, with D possibly matching TRBD1 (6 bases). V lost 5 bases, J lost 6 bases, and 13 bases lay in between. CDR3 length: 13 amino acids. Germline assignment: CDR1 MNHEY and CDR2 SMNVEV (reference sequence). The DNA of the CDR3 is TGTGCCAGCAGTCCGACAGGAAACCCTGAAGCTTTCTTT. Translation gives CASSPTGNPEAFF.

Only a few counts were recorded for this clonotype. The V and J genes are TRBV7-9 and TRBJ1-1; TRBD1 aligns across 7 bases. Trimming removed 0 bases from V and 1 base from J; junction bases left unmatched: 2. The CDR3 spans 15 residues. CDR1 and CDR2 from the germline V gene are SEHNR and FQNEAQ (reference sequence). CDR3 nucleotides: TGTGCCAGCAGCTTAGCTTCAGGGGGGAACACTGAAGCTTTCTTT. It encodes CASSLASGGNTEAFF. The variable domain in full, completed from reference TRBV7-9 and TRBJ1-1, reads DTGVSQNPRHKITKRGQNVTFRCDPISEHNRLYWYRQTLGQGPEFLTYFQNEAQLEKSRLLSDRFSAERPKGSFSTLEIQRTEQGDSAMYLCASSLASGGNTEAFFGQGTRLTVV.

The CDR3 reads CASSTWGGGADEQFF. The DNA for the CDR3 is TGTGCCAGCAGTACCTGGGGCGGGGGGGCCGATGAGCAGTTCTTC. The chain joins TRBV6-5 to TRBJ2-1; TRBD2 aligns across 9 bases. J was trimmed by 8 bases and V by 5 bases; bases with no gene match: 10. The CDR3 is 15 amino acids. Germline V CDR1 and CDR2: MNHEY, SVGAGI.

This clonotype was seen only a few times. The V call is TRBV20-1, the J call TRBJ2-5; a possible D gene is TRBD2 (7 bases). This CDR3 contains 18 residues. CDR1 and CDR2 (germline): DFQATT, SNEGSKA (reference sequence). V lost 0 bases, J lost 5 bases, and 25 bases lay in between. CDR3 amino acids: CSARDMVSSGQNGETQYF. In nucleotides, the CDR3 is TGCAGTGCTAGAGATATGGTCTCTAGCGGACAGAACGGGGAGACCCAGTACTTC.

This clonotype has more than one count but fewer than ten. This sequence joins TRBV7-9 and TRBJ1-3; no clear D. This CDR3 is built from 14 residues. V lost 5 bases and J 1 base, leaving 9 bases between the germline ends. Germline-derived CDR1 and CDR2 are SEHNR and FQNEAQ (reference sequence). This CDR3 is CASSRVQSGNTIYF. The CDR3 coding sequence is TGTGCCAGCAGCCGGGTCCAGTCTGGAAACACCATATATTTT.

The chain couples TRBV7-9 to TRBJ2-1, with D uncertain. The CDR3 covers 13 residues. Trimming shortened V by 5 bases and J by 8 bases, and 13 bases separated the two germline ends. Looked up from germline, CDR1 is SEHNR and CDR2 is FQNEAQ (reference sequence). In DNA form, the CDR3 reads TGTGCCAGCAGCAGCGACCCCTTTGATGAGCAGTTCTTC. Protein product: CASSSDPFDEQFF.

The J gene is TRBJ1-4, the V gene TRBV12-3 or TRBV12-4, with D possibly matching TRBD1 (5 bases). The CDR3 is 14 amino acids. The V end was cut by 3 bases, the J end by 8 bases, with 13 bases between. CDR3: CASSFGQGWEKLFF. CDR3 bases: TGTGCCAGCAGTTTCGGCCAGGGCTGGGAAAAACTGTTTTTT.

V gene TRBV2 combines with J gene TRBJ1-2; D ambiguous. This CDR3 comprises 10 residues. Trimming stripped 3 bases from V and 7 bases from J, with 3 bases between. Germline V gene lookup returns CDR1 SNHLY and CDR2 FYNNEI. The CDR3 sequence: CASSDFGYTF. CDR3 DNA sequence: TGTGCCAGCAGTGACTTTGGCTACACCTTC.

V gene TRBV2 combines with J gene TRBJ2-7; D is unclear. Germline V gives CDR1 SNHLY, CDR2 FYNNEI. The CDR3 runs 14 residues. V was shortened by 10 bases and J by 0 bases, with 16 bases between the two germline ends. CDR3 region: CAIDRVDGSYEQYV. CDR3 DNA sequence: TGTGCCATAGACCGGGTCGACGGCTCCTACGAGCAGTACGTC.

This clonotype has just one count. This chain links TRBV6-2 or TRBV6-3 with TRBJ2-3; possibly TRBD1 or TRBD2 for D (5 bases each). This CDR3 has 16 residues. Per germline, CDR1 MNHEY and CDR2 SVGEGT. Between the trimmed V and J ends, which lost 5 bases and 0 bases, there was a span of 15 bases. Here the CDR3 DNA reads TGTGCCAGCAGTATGGTGGGGACCTCCAGCACAGATACGCAGTATTTT. The encoded protein is CASSMVGTSSTDTQYF.

The V and J genes are TRBV4-1 and TRBJ2-1; TRBD2 matches 7 bases. Germline CDR1 is MGHRA and CDR2 is YSYEKL. With 0 bases clipped from V and 6 bases from J, the junction kept 8 bases outside the gene matches. The CDR3 has 16 residues. The chain's CDR3 is CASSQESGLGPNEQFF. The CDR3 nucleotides are TGCGCCAGCAGCCAAGAATCAGGACTAGGACCCAATGAGCAGTTCTTC.

About this clonotype itself: A read error may explain this, as a much larger clone is one base away. CDR3 nucleotide sequence: TGTGCCAGCAGCTTAGTGCCGGGACAGGGAGGCCGACAGCAAGAGACCCCGTACTTC. It specifies CASSLVPGQGGRQQETPYF. The chain combines TRBV7-6 with TRBJ2-5; TRBD1 matches at 9 bases. Germline CDR1 is SGHVS and CDR2 is FNYEAQ. The CDR3 is 19 residues long.

This clonotype appeared a few times. The J gene is TRBJ1-3, the V gene TRBV27, with D maybe TRBD1 (5 bases). Trimming stripped 6 bases from V and 8 bases from J, with 26 bases between. Germline V gene sequence: CDR1 MNHEY, CDR2 SMNVEV (reference sequence). The length of the CDR3 is 17 residues. The CDR3 bases are TGTGCCAGCAGCGCCCGGCTTCCACAGGCGGGGGGGGACACCATATATTTT. Translation: CASSARLPQAGGDTIYF.